What follows is one T cell receptor beta chain and its context. Other autoimmune diseases, uncontrolled infections, pregnancy and lactation each led to patient exclusion. The length of the CDR3 is 15 residues. Germline CDR1 SGHNT, CDR2 YENEEA. Between the trimmed V and J ends, which lost 3 bases and 4 bases, there was a span of 15 bases. This sample was included in a study of Graves' ophthalmopathy and Graves' hyperthyroidism. About the research overall: Stable hyperthyroidism was defined by absence of ophthalmopathy within 18 months of follow-up.

RNA served as the template for amplifying TCR beta CDR3 regions. First-round RT-PCR relied on HTBI primers, and a second-round multiplex PCR came next. TCRdb reprocessed the multiplex PCR reads via MiXCR and lists one record per CDR3 protein. Here the sample spans over a million distinct CDR3 sequences, approximately 35% being singletons. Sequencing was performed on peripheral blood or thyroid tissue (not recorded which). The receptor was derived from an adult man with Graves' hyperthyroidism. The V gene is TRBV11-3, the J gene TRBJ2-5; a weak D match, TRBD1 (6 bases). CDR3 amino acids: CASSFRTVGTETQYF. The CDR3, as DNA: TGTGCCAGCAGCTTCCGGACAGTTGGTACAGAGACCCAGTACTTC.